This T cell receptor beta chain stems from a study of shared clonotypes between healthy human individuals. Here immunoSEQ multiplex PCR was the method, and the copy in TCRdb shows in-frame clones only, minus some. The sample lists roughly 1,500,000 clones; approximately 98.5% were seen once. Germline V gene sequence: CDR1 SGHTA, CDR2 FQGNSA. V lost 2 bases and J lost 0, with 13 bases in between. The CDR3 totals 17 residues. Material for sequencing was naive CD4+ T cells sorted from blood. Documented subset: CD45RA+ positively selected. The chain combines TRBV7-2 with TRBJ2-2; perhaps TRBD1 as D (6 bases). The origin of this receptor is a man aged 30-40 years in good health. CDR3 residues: CASSLYAPGANTGELFF. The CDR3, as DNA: TGTGCCAGCAGCTTATACGCGCCAGGGGCGAACACCGGGGAGCTGTTTTTT. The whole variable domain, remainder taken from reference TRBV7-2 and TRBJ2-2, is GAGVSQSPSNKVTEKGKDVELRCDPISGHTALYWYRQSLGQGLEFLIYFQGNSAPDKSGLPSDRFSAERTGGSVSTLTIQRTQQEDSAVYLCASSLYAPGANTGELFFGEGSRLTVL.